This paragraph covers one T cell receptor beta chain sequence. The target antigen is unknown. CDR3 size: 15 residues. V lost 6 bases, J lost 5 bases, and 12 bases stayed unmatched. The germline CDR1 and CDR2 sequences are SNHLY and FYNNEI. The entry originates in a study of T cells and Merkel cell carcinoma outcomes. Study-wide findings and caveats: Reportedly, T-cell repertoire with density predicts Merkel cell carcinoma outcomes.

Using immunoSEQ multiplex PCR, the repertoire was profiled, and TCRdb retains in-frame clones only, with some absent. In the table there are about 3,000 clones, almost 96% of which are singletons. This chain links TRBV2 with TRBJ1-2, with TRBD1 matching 7 bases. What was sequenced was tumor tissue from Merkel cell carcinoma. This clonotype was sampled from a human donor with Merkel cell carcinoma. CDR3 DNA sequence: TGTGCCAGCAGCGGCGATACAGGGGCGGGGTATGGCTACACCTTC. Its translation: CASSGDTGAGYGYTF.